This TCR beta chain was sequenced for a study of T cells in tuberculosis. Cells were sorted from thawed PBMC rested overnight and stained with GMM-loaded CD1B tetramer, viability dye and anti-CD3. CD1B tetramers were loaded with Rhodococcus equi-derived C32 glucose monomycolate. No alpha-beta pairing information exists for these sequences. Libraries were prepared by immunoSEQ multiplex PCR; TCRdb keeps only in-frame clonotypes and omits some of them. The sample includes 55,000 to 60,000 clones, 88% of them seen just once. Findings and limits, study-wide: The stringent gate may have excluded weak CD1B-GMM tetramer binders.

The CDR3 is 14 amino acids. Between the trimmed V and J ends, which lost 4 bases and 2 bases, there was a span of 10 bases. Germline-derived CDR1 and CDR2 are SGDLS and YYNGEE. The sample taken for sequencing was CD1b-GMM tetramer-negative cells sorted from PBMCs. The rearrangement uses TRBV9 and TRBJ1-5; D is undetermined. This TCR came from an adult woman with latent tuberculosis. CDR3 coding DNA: TGTGCCAGCAGCCAAACCGGGGGCAATCAGCCCCAGCATTTT. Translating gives CASSQTGGNQPQHF.